This T cell receptor beta chain was documented in a study of CD8 T cells in ankylosing spondylitis. Losses at the gene ends were 6 bases for V and 3 bases for J; bases not matched to a gene: 13. CDR3 size: 17 residues. Germline V gene sequence: CDR1 MGHRA, CDR2 YSYEKL. From the 5' RACE reads, TCRdb called clonotypes with MiXCR, one entry per CDR3 protein. In the table there are 250,000 to 350,000 distinct CDR3 sequences, around 8% of which are singletons. To note about this clonotype: The target antigen is unknown.

Study conclusions and caveats: Typical of ankylosing spondylitis blood, it appeared, was a TCR beta motif of 7 or 8 highly homologous variants.

The sequenced material came from blood, either unsorted or a sorted T cell fraction (not recorded which). The chain links TRBV4-1 to TRBJ2-7, with 11 bases fitting TRBD2. The sequence was obtained from a male donor with ankylosing spondylitis. The DNA of the CDR3 is TGCGCCAGCAGTCTTACCCATGCGACTAGCGGGAACTACGAGCAGTACTTC. Encoded protein: CASSLTHATSGNYEQYF.